A selection of T cell receptor beta chains follows, all from one sample in a study of T cell repertoires in cytomegalovirus infection. TCRdb itself ran the reads through MiXCR, one entry per CDR3 protein. The sample lists fewer than 550,000 distinct CDR3 sequences; around 11% were seen once. Sequenced sample: PBMCs. These receptors came from a human donor in good health (CMV status not recorded). Some clones in this sample may be carry-over from other donors' samples. Each CDR3 is given with its conserved first and last residue. A D gene is named only where the DNA matches it firmly. Clone sizes are given selectively: once, few, many, or a class where the clone is expanded.

size	D	J	V	CDR3	DNA
-	-	TRBJ2-3	TRBV20-1	CSAQEASRYTDTQYF	TGCAGTGCCCAAGAGGCTAGCCGATACACAGATACGCAGTATTTT
few	-	TRBJ1-5	TRBV5-1	CASSSGGLGDNQPQHF	TGCGCCAGCAGCTCCGGAGGGCTTGGCGACAATCAGCCCCAGCATTTT
few	TRBD2	TRBJ2-3	TRBV11-2	CASSLVFLAGGHKSTDTQYF	TGTGCCAGCAGCTTAGTATTCCTAGCGGGAGGGCACAAGAGCACAGATACGCAGTATTTT
many	-	TRBJ2-1	TRBV5-1	CASSLEPNNEQFF	TGCGCCAGCAGCTTGGAACCAAACAATGAGCAGTTCTTC
many	-	TRBJ2-5	TRBV7-6	CASSSRRETQYF	TGTGCCAGCAGCAGCCGGAGGGAGACCCAGTACTTC
-	-	TRBJ2-7	TRBV5-1	CASSLEPGSPYEQYF	TGCGCCAGCAGCTTGGAACCGGGGAGCCCCTACGAGCAGTACTTC
many	-	TRBJ1-2	TRBV7-3	CASSLSRQEGYTF	TGTGCCAGCAGCTTAAGCAGGCAGGAGGGCTACACCTTC
many	-	TRBJ2-3	TRBV11-2	CASSVTGRTTDTQYF	TGTGCCAGCAGCGTTACAGGGAGGACGACAGATACGCAGTATTTT
many	-	TRBJ1-1	TRBV7-9	CASSLGKNAGTEAFF	TGTGCCAGCAGCTTAGGGAAGAACGCCGGCACTGAAGCTTTCTTT
many	-	TRBJ2-7	TRBV7-8	CASSLGRARAEQYF	TGTGCCAGCAGCTTAGGTAGGGCACGCGCCGAGCAGTACTTC
-	TRBD2	TRBJ2-1	TRBV7-6	CASSLGLAEWGNNEQFF	TGTGCCAGCAGCTTAGGGCTAGCGGAGTGGGGAAACAATGAGCAGTTCTTC
few	-	TRBJ2-5	TRBV5-6	CASSPRTFWEETQYF	TGTGCCAGCAGCCCCCGGACTTTTTGGGAAGAGACCCAGTACTTC
many	-	TRBJ2-3	TRBV18	CASSPPANTDTQYF	TGTGCCAGCTCACCACCGGCCAACACAGATACGCAGTATTTT
-	TRBD2	TRBJ2-3	TRBV20-1	CSARAASGNTDTQYF	TGCAGTGCTAGAGCGGCTAGCGGGAACACAGATACGCAGTATTTT
many	-	TRBJ1-2	TRBV12-3/TRBV12-4	CASSPVLGKGDAYGYTF	TGTGCCAGCAGCCCTGTTCTTGGGAAGGGCGATGCCTATGGCTACACCTTC
many	-	TRBJ2-1	TRBV7-3	CASSLFTGIEQFF	TGTGCCAGCAGCCTCTTCACGGGGATAGAGCAGTTCTTC
many	-	TRBJ2-1	TRBV19	CASTTTQHYNEQFF	TGTGCCAGTACTACTACCCAACACTACAATGAGCAGTTCTTC
many	-	TRBJ1-3	TRBV18	CASSPSDSASGNTIYF	TGTGCCAGCTCACCTTCGGACAGCGCCTCTGGAAACACCATATATTTT
-	TRBD2	TRBJ2-5	TRBV24-1	CATSGASGGQETQYF	TGTGCCACCAGTGGTGCTAGCGGGGGCCAAGAGACCCAGTACTTC
many	-	TRBJ2-3	TRBV7-8	CASMTTDTQYF	TGTGCCAGCATGACCACAGATACGCAGTATTTT
few	TRBD2	TRBJ2-3	TRBV5-6	CASSGTSESTDTQYF	TGTGCCAGCAGCGGGACTAGCGAAAGCACAGATACGCAGTATTTT
many	-	TRBJ1-5	TRBV2	CASSEMGAQPQHF	TGTGCCAGCAGTGAAATGGGGGCTCAGCCCCAGCATTTT
few	TRBD2	TRBJ2-1	TRBV9	CASSVQRLAGVHEQFF	TGTGCCAGCAGCGTCCAGCGGCTAGCGGGAGTTCATGAGCAGTTCTTC
few	TRBD1	TRBJ2-2	TRBV20-1	CSARKTGQRELFF	TGCAGTGCTAGAAAGACAGGGCAGAGGGAGCTGTTTTTT
-	-	TRBJ2-7	TRBV12-5	CASGLVTIGTSYYEQYF	TGTGCTAGTGGTTTGGTCACGATAGGGACATCTTACTACGAGCAGTACTTC
many	-	TRBJ2-3	TRBV7-2	CASSPHEASTDTQYF	TGTGCCAGCAGCCCTCATGAGGCTAGCACAGATACGCAGTATTTT